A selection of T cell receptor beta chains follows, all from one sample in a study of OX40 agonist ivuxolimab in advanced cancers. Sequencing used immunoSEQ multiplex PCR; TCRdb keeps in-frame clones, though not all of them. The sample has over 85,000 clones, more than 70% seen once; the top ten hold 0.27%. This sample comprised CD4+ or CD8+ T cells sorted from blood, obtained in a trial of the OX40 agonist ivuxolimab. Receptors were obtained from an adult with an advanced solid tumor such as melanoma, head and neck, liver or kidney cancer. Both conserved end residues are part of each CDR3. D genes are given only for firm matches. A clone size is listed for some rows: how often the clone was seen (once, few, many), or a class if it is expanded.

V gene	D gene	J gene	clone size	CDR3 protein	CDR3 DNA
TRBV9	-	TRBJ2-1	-	CASSPQGSSYNEQFF	TGTGCCAGCAGCCCACAAGGAAGCTCCTACAATGAGCAGTTCTTC
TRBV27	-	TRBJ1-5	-	CASSLLGESDQPQHF	TGTGCCAGCAGTTTATTGGGGGAATCTGATCAGCCCCAGCATTTT
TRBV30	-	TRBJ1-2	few	CAWTPTPVLGYGYTF	TGTGCCTGGACTCCGACACCCGTATTGGGTTATGGCTACACCTTC
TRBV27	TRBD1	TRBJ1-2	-	CASSSTGQTSYGYTF	TGTGCCAGCAGTTCCACGGGACAGACTTCCTATGGCTACACCTTC
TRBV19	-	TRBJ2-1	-	CASSIQGHEQFF	TGTGCCAGTAGTATACAAGGGCATGAGCAGTTCTTC
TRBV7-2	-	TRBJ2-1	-	CASSLDYQANEQFF	TGTGCCAGCAGCTTAGACTACCAGGCCAATGAGCAGTTCTTC
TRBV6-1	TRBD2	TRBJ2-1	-	CASSEFVGGSYNEQFF	TGTGCCAGCAGTGAATTCGTCGGGGGGTCCTACAATGAGCAGTTCTTC
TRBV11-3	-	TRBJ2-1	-	CASSVRYLTYNEQFF	TGTGCCAGCAGCGTTAGATATCTTACCTACAATGAGCAGTTCTTC
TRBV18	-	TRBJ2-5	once	CASSPGVQETQYF	TGTGCCAGCTCACCAGGGGTACAAGAGACCCAGTACTTC
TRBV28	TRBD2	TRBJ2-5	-	CASTPGGNWETQYF	TGTGCCAGCACCCCCGGGGGGAATTGGGAGACCCAGTACTTC
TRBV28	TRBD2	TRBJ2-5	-	CASSLSRASGGGYQETQYF	TGTGCCAGCAGTTTATCCCGGGCTAGCGGGGGAGGGTACCAAGAGACCCAGTACTTC
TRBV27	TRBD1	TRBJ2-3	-	CASSPQGRSTDTQYF	TGTGCCAGCAGCCCACAGGGGCGAAGCACAGATACGCAGTATTTT
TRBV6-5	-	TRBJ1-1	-	CASSYRTDTEAFF	TGTGCCAGCAGTTACCGGACAGACACTGAAGCTTTCTTT
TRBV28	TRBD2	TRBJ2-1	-	CASSSRGGAYNEQFF	TGTGCCAGCAGTTCCCGGGGGGGGGCCTACAATGAGCAGTTCTTC
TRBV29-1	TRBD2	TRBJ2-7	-	CSVVLAASSYEQYF	TGCAGCGTGGTACTAGCGGCCAGCTCCTACGAGCAGTACTTC
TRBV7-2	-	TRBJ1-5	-	CASSPRPGAIGQPQHF	TGTGCCAGCAGCCCCCGGCCGGGGGCGATTGGTCAGCCCCAGCATTTT
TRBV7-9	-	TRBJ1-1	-	CASSFHMVGTEAFF	TGTGCCAGCAGCTTTCACATGGTCGGCACTGAAGCTTTCTTT
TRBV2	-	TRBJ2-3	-	CASATWTDTDTQYF	TGTGCCAGCGCTACTTGGACAGACACAGATACGCAGTATTTT
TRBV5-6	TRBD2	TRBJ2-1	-	CASSSGRNGYNEQFF	TGTGCCAGCAGCTCCGGGAGGAACGGCTACAATGAGCAGTTCTTC
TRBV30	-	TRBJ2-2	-	CAWGQDSELFF	TGTGCCTGGGGCCAGGATTCGGAGCTGTTTTTT
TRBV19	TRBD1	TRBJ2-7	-	CASRGDRRSYEQYF	TGTGCCAGTAGGGGGGACAGGAGATCTTACGAGCAGTACTTC
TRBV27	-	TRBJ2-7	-	CASSRENPNYEQYF	TGTGCCAGCAGTCGGGAAAATCCAAACTACGAGCAGTACTTC
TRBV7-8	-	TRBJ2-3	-	CASSFGLRGTDTQYF	TGTGCCAGCAGCTTCGGGCTTAGGGGGACAGATACGCAGTATTTT
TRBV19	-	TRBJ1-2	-	CASSILRGANYGYTF	TGTGCCAGTAGTATCCTTCGCGGGGCTAACTATGGCTACACCTTC
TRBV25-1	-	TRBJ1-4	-	CASSEFPRTTNEKLFF	TGTGCCAGCAGTGAATTCCCACGGACAACTAATGAAAAACTGTTTTTT
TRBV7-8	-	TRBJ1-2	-	CASSPWTQQGYGYTF	TGTGCCAGCAGCCCGTGGACCCAACAAGGATATGGCTACACCTTC
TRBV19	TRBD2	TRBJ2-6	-	CASSMGLAGEAGANVLTF	TGTGCCAGTAGTATGGGACTAGCGGGAGAGGCTGGGGCCAACGTCCTGACTTTC
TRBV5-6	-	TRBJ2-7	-	CASSGYGGSYEQYF	TGTGCCAGCAGCGGTTACGGGGGTTCCTACGAGCAGTACTTC